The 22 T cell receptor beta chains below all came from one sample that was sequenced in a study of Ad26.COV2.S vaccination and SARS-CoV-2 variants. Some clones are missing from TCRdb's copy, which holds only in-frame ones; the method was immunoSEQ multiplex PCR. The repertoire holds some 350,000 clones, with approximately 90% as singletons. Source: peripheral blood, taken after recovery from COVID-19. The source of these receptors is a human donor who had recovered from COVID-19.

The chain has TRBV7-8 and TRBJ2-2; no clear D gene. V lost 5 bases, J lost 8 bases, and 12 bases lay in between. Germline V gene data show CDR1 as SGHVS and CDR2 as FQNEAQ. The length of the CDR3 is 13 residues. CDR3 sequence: CASSPEIRGELFF. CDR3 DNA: TGTGCCAGCAGCCCCGAGATTCGTGGGGAGCTGTTTTTT.

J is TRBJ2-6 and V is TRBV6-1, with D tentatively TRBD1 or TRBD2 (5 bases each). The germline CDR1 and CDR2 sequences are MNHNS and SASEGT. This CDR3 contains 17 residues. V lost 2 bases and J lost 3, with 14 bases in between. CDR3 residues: CASSESLGALGANVLTF. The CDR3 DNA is TGTGCCAGCAGTGAAAGTCTCGGGGCGCTTGGGGCCAACGTCCTGACTTTC.

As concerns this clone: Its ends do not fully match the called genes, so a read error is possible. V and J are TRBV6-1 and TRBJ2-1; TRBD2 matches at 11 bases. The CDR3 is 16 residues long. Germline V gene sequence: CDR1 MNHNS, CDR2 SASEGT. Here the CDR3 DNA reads TGTGCCAGCAGCGAAGACGGTCTAGCGGGGGGTGAAGAGCAGTTCTTC. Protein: CASSEDGLAGGEEQFF.

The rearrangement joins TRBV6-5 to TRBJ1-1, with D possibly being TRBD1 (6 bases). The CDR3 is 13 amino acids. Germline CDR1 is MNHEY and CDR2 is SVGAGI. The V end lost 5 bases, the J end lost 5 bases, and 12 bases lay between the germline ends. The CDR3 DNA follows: TGTGCCAGCAGTACAGGGATGAGGACTGAAGCTTTCTTT. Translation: CASSTGMRTEAFF.

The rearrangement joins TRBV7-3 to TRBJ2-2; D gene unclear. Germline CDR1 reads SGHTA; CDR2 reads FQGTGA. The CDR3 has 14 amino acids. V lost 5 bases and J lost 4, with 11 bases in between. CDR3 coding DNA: TGTGCCAGCAGCCAAGGGTCACCCACCGGGGAGCTGTTTTTT. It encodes CASSQGSPTGELFF. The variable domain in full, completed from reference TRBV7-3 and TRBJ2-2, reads GAGVSQTPSNKVTEKGKYVELRCDPISGHTALYWYRQSLGQGPEFLIYFQGTGAADDSGLPNDRFFAVRPEGSVSTLKIQRTERGDSAVYLCASSQGSPTGELFFGEGSRLTVL.

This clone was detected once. DNA of the CDR3: TGTGCCAGCTCCCGTGAGGGGGCCGGGGACTATGGCTACACCTTC. Its protein product is CASSREGAGDYGYTF. V is TRBV18 and J is TRBJ1-2, with 7 bases identical to TRBD1. This CDR3 is 15 amino acids long. The germline V gene has CDR1 KGHSH and CDR2 LQKENI. Losses at the gene ends were 6 bases for V and 3 bases for J; bases not matched to a gene: 10. The full variable domain, completed using reference TRBV18 and TRBJ1-2, is NAGVMQNPRHLVRRRGQEARLRCSPMKGHSHVYWYRQLPEEGLKFMVYLQKENIIDESGMPKERFSAEFPKEGPSILRIQQVVRGDSAAYFCASSREGAGDYGYTFGSGTRLTVV.

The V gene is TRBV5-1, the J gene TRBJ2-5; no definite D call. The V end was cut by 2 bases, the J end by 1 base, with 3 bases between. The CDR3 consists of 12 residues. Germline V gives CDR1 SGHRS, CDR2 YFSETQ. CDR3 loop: CASSFSQETQYF. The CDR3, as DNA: TGCGCCAGCAGCTTCAGCCAAGAGACCCAGTACTTC. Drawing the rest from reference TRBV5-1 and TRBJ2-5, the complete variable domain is KAGVTQTPRYLIKTRGQQVTLSCSPISGHRSVSWYQQTPGQGLQFLFEYFSETQRNKGNFPGRFSGRQFSNSRSEMNVSTLELGDSALYLCASSFSQETQYFGPGTRLLVL.

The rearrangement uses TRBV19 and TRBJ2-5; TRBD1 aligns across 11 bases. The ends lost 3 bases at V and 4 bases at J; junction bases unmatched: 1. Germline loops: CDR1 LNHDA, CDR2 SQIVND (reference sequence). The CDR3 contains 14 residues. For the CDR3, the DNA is TGTGCCAGTAGTATGGGACAGGGGGTAGAGACCCAGTACTTC. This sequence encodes CASSMGQGVETQYF.

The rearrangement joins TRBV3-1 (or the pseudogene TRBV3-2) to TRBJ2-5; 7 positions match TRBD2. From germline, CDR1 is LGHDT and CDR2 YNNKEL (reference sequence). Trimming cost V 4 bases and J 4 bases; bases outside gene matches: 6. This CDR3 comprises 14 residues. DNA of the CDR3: TGTGCCAGCAGCCGTTATAGCGGGCGAGAGACCCAGTACTTC. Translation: CASSRYSGRETQYF.

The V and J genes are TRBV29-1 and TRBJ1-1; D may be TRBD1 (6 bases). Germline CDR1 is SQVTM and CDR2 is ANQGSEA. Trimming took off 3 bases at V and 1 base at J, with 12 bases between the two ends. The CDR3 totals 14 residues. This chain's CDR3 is CSVDRPGENTEAFF. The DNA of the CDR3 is TGCAGCGTTGATAGGCCAGGGGAGAACACTGAAGCTTTCTTT.

CDR3 coding DNA: TGTGCCAGCAGTCGCAGCCCGACAGGTGGAAATGAAAAACTGTTTTTT. Protein product: CASSRSPTGGNEKLFF. The J gene is TRBJ1-4, the V gene TRBV7-2; tentatively, D is TRBD1 (6 bases). The CDR3 spans 16 residues. Germline CDR1 and CDR2: SGHTA and FQGNSA. V lost 6 bases and J lost 5, with 19 bases in between.

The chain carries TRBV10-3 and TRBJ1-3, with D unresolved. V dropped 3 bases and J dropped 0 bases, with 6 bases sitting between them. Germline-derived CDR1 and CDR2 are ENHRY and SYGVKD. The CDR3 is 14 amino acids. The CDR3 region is CAISDDGSGNTIYF. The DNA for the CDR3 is TGTGCCATCAGTGACGACGGCTCTGGAAACACCATATATTTT.

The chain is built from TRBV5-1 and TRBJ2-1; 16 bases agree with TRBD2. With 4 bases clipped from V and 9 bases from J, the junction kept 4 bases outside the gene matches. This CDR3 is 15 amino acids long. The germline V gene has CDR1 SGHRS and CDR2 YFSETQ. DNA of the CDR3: TGCGCCAGCAGCCTGGGACTAGCGGGGGGGCCTGAGCAGTTCTTC. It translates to CASSLGLAGGPEQFF.

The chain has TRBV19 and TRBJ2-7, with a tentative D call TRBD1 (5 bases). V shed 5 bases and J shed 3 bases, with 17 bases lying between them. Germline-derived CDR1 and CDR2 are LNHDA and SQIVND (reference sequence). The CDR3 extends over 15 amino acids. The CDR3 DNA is TGTGCCAGTAGTGTTATAGGGGTGCCTGGCTACGAGCAGTACTTC. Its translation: CASSVIGVPGYEQYF.

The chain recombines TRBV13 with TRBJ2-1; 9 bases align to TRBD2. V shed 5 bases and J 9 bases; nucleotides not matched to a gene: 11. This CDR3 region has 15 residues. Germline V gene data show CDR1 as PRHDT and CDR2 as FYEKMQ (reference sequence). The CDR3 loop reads CASSLAGGPFVEQFF. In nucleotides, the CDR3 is TGTGCCAGCAGCCTGGCGGGGGGGCCCTTTGTTGAGCAGTTCTTC.

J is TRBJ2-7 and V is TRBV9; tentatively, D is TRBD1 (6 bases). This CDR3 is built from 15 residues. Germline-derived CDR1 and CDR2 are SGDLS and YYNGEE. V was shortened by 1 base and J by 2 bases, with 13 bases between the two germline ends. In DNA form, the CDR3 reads TGTGCCAGCAGCGTAACGTGGGGGCCTACCTACGAGCAGTACTTC. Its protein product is CASSVTWGPTYEQYF.

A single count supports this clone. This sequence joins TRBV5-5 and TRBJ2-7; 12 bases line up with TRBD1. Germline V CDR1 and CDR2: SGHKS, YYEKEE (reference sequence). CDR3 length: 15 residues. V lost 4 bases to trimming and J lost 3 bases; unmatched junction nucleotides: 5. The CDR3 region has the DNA TGTGCCAGCAGCCTCGGGACAGGGGGCATCTACGAGCAGTACTTC. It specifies CASSLGTGGIYEQYF.

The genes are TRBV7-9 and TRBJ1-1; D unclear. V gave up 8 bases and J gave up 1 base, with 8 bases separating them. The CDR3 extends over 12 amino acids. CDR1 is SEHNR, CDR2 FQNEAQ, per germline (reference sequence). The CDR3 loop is CASLSGNTEAFF. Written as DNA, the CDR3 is TGTGCCAGCCTTTCGGGGAACACTGAAGCTTTCTTT.

CDR3 nucleotide sequence: TGTGCCAGCAGTTACTTCCACACCGGGGAGCTGTTTTTT. It yields the protein CASSYFHTGELFF. V gene TRBV6-5 combines with J gene TRBJ2-2, with no clear D. CDR3 length: 13 residues. Trimming cost V 1 base and J 3 bases, with 3 bases left between them. CDR1 and CDR2 from the germline V gene are MNHEY and SVGAGI.

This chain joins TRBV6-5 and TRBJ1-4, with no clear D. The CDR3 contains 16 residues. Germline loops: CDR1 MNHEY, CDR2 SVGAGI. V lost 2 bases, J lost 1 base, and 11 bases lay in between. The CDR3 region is CASSYTNRVTNEKLFF. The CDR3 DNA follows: TGTGCCAGCAGTTACACCAACAGAGTAACTAATGAAAAACTGTTTTTT.

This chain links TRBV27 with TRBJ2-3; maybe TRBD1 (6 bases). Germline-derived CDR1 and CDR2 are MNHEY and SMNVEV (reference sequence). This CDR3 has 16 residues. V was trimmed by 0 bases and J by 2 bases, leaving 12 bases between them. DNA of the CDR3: TGTGCCAGCAGTTTATCGCCGGACAGAGTCACAGATACGCAGTATTTT. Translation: CASSLSPDRVTDTQYF.

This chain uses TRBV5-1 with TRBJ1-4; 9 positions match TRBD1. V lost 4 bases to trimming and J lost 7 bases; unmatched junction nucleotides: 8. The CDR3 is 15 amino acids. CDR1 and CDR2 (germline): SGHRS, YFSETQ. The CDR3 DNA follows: TGCGCCAGCAGCCCGCGGACAGGGGTGGGTGAAAAACTGTTTTTT. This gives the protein CASSPRTGVGEKLFF.